The 31 T cell receptor beta chains below all came from one sample that was sequenced in a study of PD-1 blockade in classical Hodgkin lymphoma. Indicated time point: newly diagnosed, previously untreated cHL patient sample. Magnetic negative selection of thawed PBMCs was the method by which CD4+ T cells were purified. TCRdb keeps only in-frame clones here, not all; method: immunoSEQ multiplex PCR. The sample lists fewer than 20,000 clones, about 90% occurring once. Sequencing was done on a sample of CD4+ T cells from blood. The receptors shown here come from a human donor with classical Hodgkin lymphoma.

The chain joins TRBV5-1 to TRBJ1-1, with D perhaps matching TRBD1 (6 bases). The CDR3 covers 14 residues. Germline V CDR1 and CDR2: SGHRS, YFSETQ. Trimming took 0 bases from V and 6 from J, leaving 12 bases between them. This chain's CDR3 is CASSLATGISEAFF. CDR3 nucleotide sequence: TGCGCCAGCAGCTTGGCGACAGGTATCTCTGAAGCTTTCTTT.

The chain carries TRBV9 and TRBJ2-5, with 10 positions matching TRBD2. V was clipped by 0 bases and J by 5 bases; unmatched bases: 7. Germline values: CDR1 SGDLS, CDR2 YYNGEE. The CDR3 consists of 16 residues. CDR3 amino acids: CASSVAGLASLETQYF. CDR3 nucleotides: TGTGCCAGCAGCGTAGCGGGACTAGCGAGCCTGGAGACCCAGTACTTC.

The sample holds a few counts of this clone. This chain links TRBV5-1 with TRBJ1-1; D not resolved. Germline loops: CDR1 SGHRS, CDR2 YFSETQ. Trimming left V 1 base short and J 3 bases short, with 10 bases between. The CDR3 has 14 residues. Here the CDR3 reads CASSLRLRDTEAFF. CDR3 bases: TGCGCCAGCAGCTTGCGACTCCGGGACACTGAAGCTTTCTTT.

The V gene is TRBV4-2, the J gene TRBJ2-7, with a tentative D call TRBD1 (5 bases). The CDR3 runs 12 residues. V shed 4 bases and J shed 7 bases, with 11 bases lying between them. Per germline, CDR1 LGHNA and CDR2 YNFKEQ. The CDR3 spells CASSLRGREQYF. The CDR3 DNA is TGTGCCAGCAGCCTAAGGGGAAGGGAGCAGTACTTC.

The chain recombines TRBV30 with TRBJ1-5; tentative D call: TRBD1 (6 bases). Germline V lookup: CDR1 GTSNPN, CDR2 SVGIG (reference sequence). CDR3 size: 13 residues. Trimming cost V 1 base and J 6 bases, with 10 bases left between them. This chain's CDR3 is CAWSGGASQPQHF. Here the CDR3 DNA reads TGTGCCTGGAGTGGGGGGGCATCTCAGCCCCAGCATTTT. Filled out from reference TRBV30 and TRBJ1-5, the complete variable domain reads SQTIHQWPATLVQPVGSPLSLECTVEGTSNPNLYWYRQAAGRGLQLLFYSVGIGQISSEVPQNLSASRPQDRQFILSSKKLLLSDSGFYLCAWSGGASQPQHFGDGTRLSIL.

Only one count was recorded for this clone. The chain recombines TRBV5-1 with TRBJ2-1, with 7 nucleotides matching TRBD2. Germline V gene lookup returns CDR1 SGHRS and CDR2 YFSETQ. The CDR3 covers 16 residues. V was pared by 0 bases and J by 4 bases, with 7 bases of the junction left unmatched. The CDR3 region is CASSLAAGEGYNEQFF. For the CDR3, the DNA is TGCGCCAGCAGCTTGGCCGCGGGAGAAGGGTACAATGAGCAGTTCTTC.

The CDR3 DNA is TGTGCCAGCAGGCCACCGACTAGCCGCCCCTACAATGAGCAGTTCTTC. Translation: CASRPPTSRPYNEQFF. The J gene is TRBJ2-1, the V gene TRBV28; 7 bases align to TRBD2. The germline CDR1 and CDR2 sequences are MDHEN and SYDVKM. The CDR3 is 16 residues long. The trim removed 6 bases at V and 2 bases at J, leaving 10 bases unmatched. Complete variable domain (other parts from reference TRBV28 and TRBJ2-1): DVKVTQSSRYLVKRTGEKVFLECVQDMDHENMFWYRQDPGLGLRLIYFSYDVKMKEKGDIPEGYSVSREKKERFSLILESASTNQTSMYLCASRPPTSRPYNEQFFGPGTRLTVL.

The V call is TRBV7-9, the J call TRBJ2-1; 8 bases are shared with TRBD2. V was clipped by 5 bases and J by 0 bases; unmatched bases: 3. This CDR3 is 15 amino acids long. The germline gives CDR1 SEHNR, CDR2 FQNEAQ (reference sequence). This chain's CDR3 is CASSRSGSSYNEQFF. DNA of the CDR3: TGTGCCAGCAGCCGAAGCGGGAGCTCCTACAATGAGCAGTTCTTC.

This chain uses TRBV30 with TRBJ2-5; TRBD2 is a possible D gene (6 bases). Trimming took off 5 bases at V and 2 bases at J, with 6 bases between the two ends. CDR3 length: 11 amino acids. Germline V lookup: CDR1 GTSNPN, CDR2 SVGIG (reference sequence). CDR3 nucleotide sequence: TGTGCCTGGGCGGGACAAGAGACCCAGTACTTC. The encoded protein is CAWAGQETQYF.

This clone showed up just once. The CDR3 nucleotides read TGCGCCAGCAGATGGGGGCCGGAGGGGGCTTCTGGTGAAGCTTTCTTT. Its protein product is CASRWGPEGASGEAFF. The V gene is TRBV5-1, the J gene TRBJ1-1; the match to TRBD1 covers 7 bases. Germline-derived CDR1 and CDR2 are SGHRS and YFSETQ. Germline trimming cut 5 bases from V and 7 bases from J; bases unmatched to any gene: 17. CDR3 length: 16 amino acids.

V is TRBV12-5 and J is TRBJ2-1; perhaps D is TRBD1 or TRBD2 (6 bases each). V was trimmed by 7 bases and J by 3 bases, leaving 13 bases between them. CDR1 is LGHNT and CDR2 is FRNRAP in the germline V gene. The CDR3 has 14 residues. The DNA for the CDR3 is TGTGCTAGTGCCTTGGGGGGCGGCTACAATGAGCAGTTCTTC. Translated: CASALGGGYNEQFF.

The chain combines TRBV4-1 with TRBJ1-5; 9 bases fit TRBD1. Germline values: CDR1 MGHRA, CDR2 YSYEKL. This CDR3 has 18 amino acids. Unmatched junction bases numbered 10, after V lost 0 bases and J lost 4 bases. The CDR3 region has the DNA TGCGCCAGCAGCCAAGATATGGGGGGAGGGACAGGGAATCAGCCCCAGCATTTT. It yields the protein CASSQDMGGGTGNQPQHF.

The genes are TRBV7-3 and TRBJ1-2; D not resolved. Per germline, CDR1 SGHTA and CDR2 FQGTGA. The CDR3 covers 13 residues. The germline V and J ends were trimmed by 2 bases and 0 bases, with 4 bases remaining between them. The CDR3 loop is CASSLGTNYGYTF. CDR3 bases: TGTGCCAGCAGCTTAGGGACTAACTATGGCTACACCTTC.

The V gene is TRBV30, the J gene TRBJ1-2; D is undetermined. Trimming cost V 8 bases and J 2 bases, with 12 bases left between them. This CDR3 has 12 amino acids. CDR1 and CDR2 (germline): GTSNPN, SVGIG (reference sequence). CDR3 sequence: CARGVANYGYTF. The DNA of the CDR3 is TGTGCCCGTGGTGTAGCCAACTATGGCTACACCTTC. Full variable domain (outside the CDR3, taken from reference TRBV30 and TRBJ1-2): SQTIHQWPATLVQPVGSPLSLECTVEGTSNPNLYWYRQAAGRGLQLLFYSVGIGQISSEVPQNLSASRPQDRQFILSSKKLLLSDSGFYLCARGVANYGYTFGSGTRLTVV.

The V call is TRBV5-4, the J call TRBJ2-7, with 9 bases lining up with TRBD1. The CDR3 has 14 residues. CDR1 and CDR2 from the germline V gene are SGHNT and YYREEE (reference sequence). Losses at the gene ends were 2 bases for V and 5 bases for J; bases not matched to a gene: 5. The DNA of the CDR3 is TGTGCCAGCAGCTTAGGACAGGGGAGGCACGAGCAGTACTTC. It codes for CASSLGQGRHEQYF.

This clone was observed a handful of times. The chain employs TRBV19 and TRBJ2-1; D gene uncertain. Trimming removed 6 bases at V and 9 bases at J, with 3 bases between. Germline V gene data show CDR1 as LNHDA and CDR2 as SQIVND (reference sequence). The CDR3 runs 9 residues. CDR3 DNA sequence: TGTGCCAGTAGGAGTGAGCAGTTCTTC. This sequence encodes CASRSEQFF.

The chain recombines TRBV7-2 with TRBJ2-2, with D unresolved. The germline gives CDR1 SGHTA, CDR2 FQGNSA. The CDR3 is 14 amino acids. V was shortened by 4 bases and J by 0 bases, with 6 bases between the two germline ends. Here the CDR3 reads CASSSPTNTGELFF. CDR3 DNA: TGTGCCAGCAGCTCACCCACGAACACCGGGGAGCTGTTTTTT.

The chain couples TRBV6-4 to TRBJ2-2, with D possibly being TRBD1 or TRBD2 (5 bases each). Germline CDR1 MRHNA, CDR2 SNTAGT. V was trimmed by 6 bases and J by 3 bases, leaving 11 bases between them. The CDR3 spans 14 residues. In DNA, the CDR3 is TGTGCCAGCAGCAGGGACCAAGACACCGGGGAGCTGTTTTTT. It is translated as CASSRDQDTGELFF.

The V gene is TRBV25-1, the J gene TRBJ2-7, with a possible D match to TRBD2 (6 bases). Trimming shortened V by 4 bases and J by 0 bases, and 10 bases separated the two germline ends. Germline V gene lookup returns CDR1 MGHDK and CDR2 SYGVNS. The length of the CDR3 is 14 residues. The CDR3 loop is CASSGDLSSYEQYF. CDR3 bases: TGTGCCAGCAGTGGGGACTTGAGCTCCTACGAGCAGTACTTC.

The chain recombines TRBV11-2 with TRBJ1-1, with no clear D. CDR3 length equals 13 residues. CDR1 and CDR2 (germline): SGHAT, FQNNGV. Trimming removed 3 bases at V and 4 bases at J, with 9 bases between. CDR3 sequence reads: CASSFLLGTEAFF. For the CDR3, the DNA is TGTGCCAGCAGCTTTTTACTCGGCACTGAAGCTTTCTTT.

V gene TRBV7-9 combines with J gene TRBJ1-3, with a tentative D call TRBD1 (5 bases). Germline CDR1 and CDR2: SEHNR and FQNEAQ (reference sequence). This CDR3 is 14 amino acids long. V lost 8 bases and J 0 bases, leaving 11 bases between the germline ends. The CDR3: CASCRGDSGNTIYF. The CDR3 DNA reads TGTGCCAGCTGCCGGGGGGACTCTGGAAACACCATATATTTT.

The chain carries TRBV28 and TRBJ1-5; 11 nucleotides agree with TRBD1. V trimming: 7 bases; J trimming: 4 bases; junction bases outside the gene matches: 9. CDR3 length: 16 residues. From germline, CDR1 is MDHEN and CDR2 SYDVKM. CDR3 residues: CASTSTGTGGNQPQHF. The CDR3, as DNA: TGTGCCAGCACATCCACCGGGACAGGGGGTAATCAGCCCCAGCATTTT.

The rearrangement uses TRBV5-1 and TRBJ2-7; D possibly uses TRBD1 or TRBD2 (6 bases each). Germline CDR1 reads SGHRS; CDR2 reads YFSETQ. V dropped 4 bases and J dropped 3 bases, with 11 bases sitting between them. CDR3 size: 13 residues. In nucleotides, the CDR3 is TGCGCCAGCAGCAGGGGGGACGGCTACGAGCAGTACTTC. This sequence encodes CASSRGDGYEQYF.

This clone was seen once. The V call is TRBV11-2, the J call TRBJ2-3; TRBD2 aligns across 10 bases. Looked up from germline, CDR1 is SGHAT and CDR2 is FQNNGV. CDR3 length: 17 amino acids. V shed 0 bases and J 4 bases; nucleotides not matched to a gene: 7. As DNA, the CDR3 is TGTGCCAGCAGCTTAGATCTAATAGCGGGAGGCCCAGATACGCAGTATTTT. This encodes CASSLDLIAGGPDTQYF.

The chain combines TRBV6-1 with TRBJ1-2; D remains ambiguous. Trimming cost V 3 bases and J 2 bases, with 13 bases left between them. The CDR3 sequence is 15 residues long. Germline-derived CDR1 and CDR2 are MNHNS and SASEGT. CDR3: CASSEYGRKNYGYTF. In nucleotides, the CDR3 is TGTGCCAGCAGTGAGTACGGGCGCAAGAACTATGGCTACACCTTC.

This clone came up a few times. The chain carries TRBV1 and TRBJ2-1. TRBV1 is a pseudogene locus. This CDR3 is 15 amino acids long. CDR3 residues: CTSGSRDEEGDEQFF. In DNA form, the CDR3 reads TGCACCAGCGGATCCCGGGACGAGGAAGGCGATGAGCAGTTCTTC.

This chain connects TRBV30 to TRBJ1-2; TRBD1 agrees at 12 bases. The ends lost 5 bases at V and 6 bases at J; junction bases unmatched: 7. The germline gives CDR1 GTSNPN, CDR2 SVGIG (reference sequence). The CDR3 runs 14 residues. CDR3 amino acids: CAWGRDRGLDGYTF. CDR3 bases: TGTGCCTGGGGGAGGGACAGGGGGCTGGATGGCTACACCTTC.

This chain connects TRBV11-2 to TRBJ2-7, with TRBD1 as a possible D gene (5 bases). CDR1 SGHAT and CDR2 FQNNGV come from the germline V gene. Trimming removed 5 bases at V and 4 bases at J, with 18 bases between. This CDR3 is 15 amino acids long. DNA for the CDR3: TGTGCCAGCAGCCAGGACAAGCCAATAGGTTACGAGCAGTACTTC. As protein: CASSQDKPIGYEQYF.

V and J are TRBV5-5 and TRBJ1-4; a possible D gene is TRBD1 (6 bases). V lost 4 bases and J 4 bases, leaving 14 bases between the germline ends. Germline V gene lookup returns CDR1 SGHKS and CDR2 YYEKEE (reference sequence). This CDR3 comprises 15 residues. The CDR3 here is CASSREGVINEKLFF. The DNA for the CDR3 is TGTGCCAGCAGCAGGGAGGGGGTGATTAATGAAAAACTGTTTTTT.

The V and J genes are TRBV2 and TRBJ2-2; 15 bases align to TRBD2. The CDR3 contains 15 residues. The V gene's germline CDR1 is SNHLY and CDR2 FYNNEI. The ends lost 6 bases at V and 7 bases at J; junction bases unmatched: 3. The CDR3 loop is CASSGLAGGVGELFF. CDR3 nucleotides: TGTGCCAGCAGCGGACTAGCGGGAGGGGTCGGGGAGCTGTTTTTT. Full variable domain (missing parts from reference TRBV2 and TRBJ2-2): EPEVTQTPSHQVTQMGQEVILRCVPISNHLYFYWYRQILGQKVEFLVSFYNNEISEKSEIFDDQFSVERPDGSNFTLKIRSTKLEDSAMYFCASSGLAGGVGELFFGEGSRLTVL.

The rearrangement uses TRBV5-4 and TRBJ2-1; TRBD2 matches at 7 bases. The germline CDR1 and CDR2 sequences are SGHNT and YYREEE (reference sequence). V was clipped by 2 bases and J by 8 bases; unmatched bases: 13. This CDR3 region has 16 residues. The chain's CDR3 is CASSFLGGRAPDEQFF. In nucleotides, the CDR3 is TGTGCCAGCAGCTTCCTGGGGGGGAGGGCCCCCGATGAGCAGTTCTTC.